This is a list of T cell receptor beta chains from one sample in a study of blood T cell repertoires in COVID-19. The method was immunoSEQ multiplex PCR; TCRdb's version includes in-frame clones alone and lacks a portion of them. The sample includes 200,000 to 250,000 clones, 80% to 90% seen only once; the top ten take under 3.5%. What was sequenced was PBMCs or T cells enriched from blood (not recorded which). Receptors were obtained from a woman between 18 and 29 years old in a cohort exposed to, infected with or recovered from COVID-19 (not recorded which). Each CDR3 is given with its conserved first and last residue. The D gene is left open where the match is weak. Clone size is given for some rows only: seen once, a few or many times, or a class if the clone is expanded.

v_call: TRBV29-1; clone_size: .; j_call: TRBJ2-6; d_call: .; cdr3_nt: TGCAGCGTTGGGGGCGGGGGCTCCTCTGGGGCCAACGTCCTGACTTTC; cdr3_aa: CSVGGGGSSGANVLTF
v_call: TRBV13; clone_size: once; j_call: TRBJ1-1; d_call: .; cdr3_nt: TGTGCCAGCAGCCTGGGGCAGTCAAACACTGAAGCTTTCTTT; cdr3_aa: CASSLGQSNTEAFF
v_call: TRBV21-1; clone_size: .; j_call: TRBJ2-1; d_call: .; cdr3_nt: TGTGCCAGCAGCAAATTCCCGGGGTGGTATGAGCAGTTCTTC; cdr3_aa: CASSKFPGWYEQFF
v_call: TRBV10-3; clone_size: once; j_call: TRBJ1-2; d_call: .; cdr3_nt: TGTGCCATCAGTGAGGGACTGAGATCTAACTATGGCTACACCTTC; cdr3_aa: CAISEGLRSNYGYTF
v_call: TRBV10-1; clone_size: once; j_call: TRBJ2-7; d_call: TRBD2; cdr3_nt: TGCGCCAGCAGTCGGACTAGCGGGAGGCCCTGGGGTTACGAGCAGTACTTC; cdr3_aa: CASSRTSGRPWGYEQYF
v_call: TRBV5-4; clone_size: once; j_call: TRBJ1-6; d_call: TRBD1; cdr3_nt: TGTGCCAGCAGCTCATGGACAGGGCCTAATTCACCCCTCCACTTT; cdr3_aa: CASSSWTGPNSPLHF
v_call: TRBV10-3; clone_size: .; j_call: TRBJ1-2; d_call: .; cdr3_nt: TGTGCCATCAGGCGAACGCCCGGGGTGGACAGAAACTATGGCTACACCTTC; cdr3_aa: CAIRRTPGVDRNYGYTF
v_call: TRBV6-5; clone_size: .; j_call: TRBJ2-7; d_call: .; cdr3_nt: TGTGCCAGCAGTCCTCCCGGTTCCTACGAGCAGTACTTC; cdr3_aa: CASSPPGSYEQYF
v_call: TRBV7-9; clone_size: .; j_call: TRBJ1-2; d_call: .; cdr3_nt: TGTGCCAGCAGCCGCGGGACGGACATAGGCTATGGCTACACCTTC; cdr3_aa: CASSRGTDIGYGYTF
v_call: TRBV5-1; clone_size: .; j_call: TRBJ2-7; d_call: .; cdr3_nt: TGCGCCAGCAGCTTGGGACAGGACGAGCAGTACTTC; cdr3_aa: CASSLGQDEQYF
v_call: TRBV7-8; clone_size: .; j_call: TRBJ2-5; d_call: .; cdr3_nt: TGTGCCAGCAGCCCGAGGCAGTACCAAGAGACCCAGTACTTC; cdr3_aa: CASSPRQYQETQYF
v_call: TRBV6-5; clone_size: .; j_call: TRBJ1-5; d_call: .; cdr3_nt: TGTGCCAGCAGCGGCGCCGGGAGAGATGATCAGCCCCAGCATTTT; cdr3_aa: CASSGAGRDDQPQHF
v_call: TRBV3-1/TRBV3-2; clone_size: once; j_call: TRBJ2-5; d_call: TRBD2; cdr3_nt: TGTGCCAGCAGCCTCAGACTAGCGGGGGGAACTGTAAGAGAGACCCAGTACTTC; cdr3_aa: CASSLRLAGGTVRETQYF
v_call: TRBV15; clone_size: once; j_call: TRBJ1-4; d_call: TRBD1; cdr3_nt: TGTGCCACCAGCGGGGGGGTGACAGGGGTTGAAAAACTGTTTTTT; cdr3_aa: CATSGGVTGVEKLFF
v_call: TRBV5-1; clone_size: .; j_call: TRBJ2-1; d_call: .; cdr3_nt: TGCGCCAGCAGCATGGCAGATCCCTCCTACAATGAGCAGTTCTTC; cdr3_aa: CASSMADPSYNEQFF
v_call: TRBV27; clone_size: few; j_call: TRBJ1-2; d_call: TRBD1; cdr3_nt: TGTGCCAATACGGAAAAGACAGGGAACTATGGCTACACCTTC; cdr3_aa: CANTEKTGNYGYTF
v_call: TRBV11-3; clone_size: .; j_call: TRBJ2-1; d_call: TRBD2; cdr3_nt: TGTGCCAGCAGCTTAATTACTAGCGGGATCTCCTACAATGAGCAGTTCTTC; cdr3_aa: CASSLITSGISYNEQFF
v_call: TRBV19; clone_size: .; j_call: TRBJ1-6; d_call: .; cdr3_nt: TGTGCCAGTAGTTCTCAGACAGGCCTCTATAATTCACCCCTCCACTTT; cdr3_aa: CASSSQTGLYNSPLHF
v_call: TRBV5-1; clone_size: .; j_call: TRBJ1-1; d_call: .; cdr3_nt: TGCGCCAGCAGCTTGCGGGGACTGGGGGACTCTGAAGCTTTCTTT; cdr3_aa: CASSLRGLGDSEAFF
v_call: TRBV19; clone_size: .; j_call: TRBJ1-3; d_call: TRBD1; cdr3_nt: TGTGCCAGTAGAGCACGTGGGACAGCCGGAAACACCATATATTTT; cdr3_aa: CASRARGTAGNTIYF
v_call: TRBV3-1/TRBV3-2; clone_size: .; j_call: TRBJ2-5; d_call: TRBD1; cdr3_nt: TGTGCCAGCAGCCAACGGACAGGGGGTGAGACCCAGTACTTC; cdr3_aa: CASSQRTGGETQYF
v_call: TRBV7-9; clone_size: .; j_call: TRBJ2-7; d_call: .; cdr3_nt: TGTGCCAGCAGCTCCAACCTCCGGGACACTTCCTACGAGCAGTACTTC; cdr3_aa: CASSSNLRDTSYEQYF
v_call: TRBV11-2; clone_size: .; j_call: TRBJ2-1; d_call: TRBD2; cdr3_nt: TGTGCCAGCAGCCCGGGACTAGCGATCTACAATGAGCAGTTCTTC; cdr3_aa: CASSPGLAIYNEQFF
v_call: TRBV19; clone_size: .; j_call: TRBJ1-1; d_call: TRBD1; cdr3_nt: TGTGCCAGTAGTATGGCAGGGGGGAACACTGAAGCTTTCTTT; cdr3_aa: CASSMAGGNTEAFF
v_call: TRBV7-6; clone_size: .; j_call: TRBJ2-1; d_call: .; cdr3_nt: TGTGCCAGCAGCTTAGTGGGACTCCGCCCGGGGGAGGAGCAGTTCTTC; cdr3_aa: CASSLVGLRPGEEQFF
v_call: TRBV3-1/TRBV3-2; clone_size: .; j_call: TRBJ1-1; d_call: TRBD1; cdr3_nt: TGTGCCAGCAGCCCTCGACAGGGGAGGAACACTGAAGCTTTCTTT; cdr3_aa: CASSPRQGRNTEAFF
v_call: TRBV6-5; clone_size: .; j_call: TRBJ1-2; d_call: .; cdr3_nt: TGTGCCAGCAGTTACACGACTGAGGTCTCTAACTATGGCTACACCTTC; cdr3_aa: CASSYTTEVSNYGYTF
v_call: TRBV9; clone_size: once; j_call: TRBJ1-2; d_call: .; cdr3_nt: TGTGCCAGCGGTAAGACTCCCGGCTATGGCTACACCTTC; cdr3_aa: CASGKTPGYGYTF
v_call: TRBV12-3/TRBV12-4; clone_size: once; j_call: TRBJ1-6; d_call: .; cdr3_nt: TGTGCCAGCAGTTTTCCAGGCACCTCACCCCTCCACTTT; cdr3_aa: CASSFPGTSPLHF
v_call: TRBV27; clone_size: .; j_call: TRBJ1-1; d_call: TRBD1; cdr3_nt: TGTGCCAGCAGTACAACAGGGGGTATCGCTGAAGCTTTCTTT; cdr3_aa: CASSTTGGIAEAFF
v_call: TRBV29-1; clone_size: .; j_call: TRBJ2-1; d_call: TRBD2; cdr3_nt: TGCAGCGCCAATAGCGGGAGGCGGTACAATGAGCAGTTCTTC; cdr3_aa: CSANSGRRYNEQFF
v_call: TRBV9; clone_size: .; j_call: TRBJ1-4; d_call: .; cdr3_nt: TGTGCCAGCAGCGCTCGCGAGGATGAAAAACTGTTTTTT; cdr3_aa: CASSAREDEKLFF
v_call: TRBV6-5; clone_size: once; j_call: TRBJ2-3; d_call: .; cdr3_nt: TGTGCCAGCAGGCAGGGAGGTGGAGATACGCAGTATTTT; cdr3_aa: CASRQGGGDTQYF
v_call: TRBV27; clone_size: few; j_call: TRBJ1-1; d_call: .; cdr3_nt: TGTGCCAGCAGTTCTACCCCTGACACTGAAGCTTTCTTT; cdr3_aa: CASSSTPDTEAFF
v_call: TRBV15; clone_size: few; j_call: TRBJ1-5; d_call: .; cdr3_nt: TGTGCCACCAGCAGAGCTAGGGGGAGTAGCAATCAGCCCCAGCATTTT; cdr3_aa: CATSRARGSSNQPQHF